This T cell receptor beta chain was identified in a study of cytomegalovirus exposure and HLA in healthy donors. The CDR3 covers 14 residues. CDR1 and CDR2 (germline): MNHNY, SVGAGI (reference sequence). The germline V and J ends were trimmed by 2 bases and 1 base, with 8 bases remaining between them. Of note for this clone: The antigen is unknown.

Whole-study findings and limits: Later on, a genetic analysis was performed. It linked a missense variant in DCLRE1C with V- and J-gene trimming of TCR beta. There were several of the most significant clusters that appeared linked to common viral pathogens in a later analysis.

60 Vbeta and 13 Jbeta primers were used in PCR. Produced via immunoSEQ multiplex PCR; TCRdb's table is partial and in-frame only. Recorded for this sample: roughly 100,000 clones. This receptor was identified in a man aged 50-60 years in good health and CMV-seronegative. Sequences were obtained from PBMCs. The rearrangement uses TRBV6-6 and TRBJ1-1; D possibly corresponds to TRBD1 (6 bases). CDR3 nucleotide sequence: TGTGCCAGCAGTTACGGACAGAGGAACACTGAAGCTTTCTTT. This encodes CASSYGQRNTEAFF.